This T cell receptor (beta chain) was found in a study of blood T cell repertoires in COVID-19. Across the whole study: PBMCs, B-cell-depleted T cells, or T cells were the source of the cDNA or gDNA that made up the material.

This clone was seen only a few times. Germline CDR1 SGDLS, CDR2 YYNGEE. The ends lost 7 bases at V and 7 bases at J; junction bases unmatched: 8. The CDR3 length is 13 residues. Assay used: immunoSEQ multiplex PCR; TCRdb lists only in-frame clones, some missing. Of about 120,000 clones in the sample, around 89% were seen once. This sequence was found in a human donor with acute or convalescent COVID-19. The donor label of this sample is uncertain. This chain connects TRBV9 to TRBJ2-7; 10 bases fit TRBD2. Sample: peripheral blood. CDR3 nucleotide sequence: TGTGCCAGCGGAGCGGGAGGGGGAAGTGAGCAGTACTTC. Translation: CASGAGGGSEQYF. The variable domain in full, with the rest retrieved from reference TRBV9 and TRBJ2-7, is DSGVTQTPKHLITATGQRVTLRCSPRSGDLSVYWYQQSLDQGLQFLIQYYNGEERAKGNILERFSAQQFPDLHSELNLSSLELGDSALYFCASGAGGGSEQYFGPGTRLTVT.